This T cell receptor beta chain was captured by sequencing in a study of blood T cell repertoires in COVID-19. About the research overall: Sample material is recorded as cDNA or gDNA derived from T cells, B-cell-depleted T cells, or PBMCs.

How the authors handled the data: Nucleated cell counts were estimated from reference gene primer amplification. Profiled with immunoSEQ multiplex PCR; TCRdb holds only in-frame clones, not every one. That table supplies the V and J calls and clone size; D and trimming were determined from the DNA. The repertoire includes 15,000 to 17,000 clones, around four fifths of them detected once, and approximately 22% sits in the top ten. This CDR3 spans 15 amino acids. After removal of 4 bases from V and 3 bases from J, the junction contained 10 bases not matched to a gene. Looked up from germline, CDR1 is SGDLS and CDR2 is YYNGEE.

The receptor's source is an elderly man with active or convalescent COVID-19. Specimen: peripheral blood. The chain joins TRBV9 to TRBJ2-7, with 7 nucleotides matching TRBD2. The CDR3 loop is CASSPPSGLVYEQYF. The CDR3 nucleotides read TGTGCCAGCAGCCCCCCTAGCGGACTCGTCTACGAGCAGTACTTC.